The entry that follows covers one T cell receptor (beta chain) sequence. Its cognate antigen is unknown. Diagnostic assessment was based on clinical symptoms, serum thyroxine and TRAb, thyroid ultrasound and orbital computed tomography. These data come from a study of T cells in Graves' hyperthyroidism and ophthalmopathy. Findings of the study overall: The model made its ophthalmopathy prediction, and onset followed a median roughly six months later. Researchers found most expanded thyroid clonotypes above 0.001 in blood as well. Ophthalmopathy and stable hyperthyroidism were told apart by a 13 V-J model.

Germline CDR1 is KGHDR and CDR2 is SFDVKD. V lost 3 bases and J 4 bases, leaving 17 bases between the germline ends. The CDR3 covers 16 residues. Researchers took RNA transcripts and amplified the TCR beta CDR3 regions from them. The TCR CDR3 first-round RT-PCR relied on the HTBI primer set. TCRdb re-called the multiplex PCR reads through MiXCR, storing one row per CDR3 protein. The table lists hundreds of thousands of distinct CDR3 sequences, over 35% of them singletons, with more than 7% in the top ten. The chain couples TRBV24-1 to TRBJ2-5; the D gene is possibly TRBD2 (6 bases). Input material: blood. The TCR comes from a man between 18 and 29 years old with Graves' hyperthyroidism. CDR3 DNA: TGTGCCACCAGTGATCCGACTATCGGGAGCGCAGAGACCCAGTACTTC. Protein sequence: CATSDPTIGSAETQYF.